This entry features one T cell receptor (beta chain) sequence. Data came from immunoSEQ multiplex PCR; TCRdb stores just in-frame clones and leaves some out. The table shows 250,000 to 350,000 clones, with about nine tenths occurring only once. This record belongs to a study of blood T cell repertoires in COVID-19. Seattle participants joined during active infection and were tracked over time. The CDR3 sequence is 14 residues long. V trimming: 0 bases; J trimming: 10 bases; junction bases outside the gene matches: 1. Per the germline V gene, CDR1 is SGHVS and CDR2 is FNYEAQ. The source of this sequence is a woman younger than 45 with COVID-19, enrolled during active disease. The chain uses TRBV7-6 and TRBJ2-1; 12 nucleotides agree with TRBD2. Sequencing was carried out using peripheral blood. For the CDR3, the DNA is TGTGCCAGCAGCTTAGCCGGACTAGCGGGAGAGCAGTTCTTC. It specifies CASSLAGLAGEQFF. Full variable domain (outside the CDR3, taken from reference TRBV7-6 and TRBJ2-1): GAGVSQSPRYKVTKRGQDVALRCDPISGHVSLYWYRQALGQGPEFLTYFNYEAQQDKSGLPNDRFSAERPEGSISTLTIQRTEQRDSAMYRCASSLAGLAGEQFFGPGTRLTVL.